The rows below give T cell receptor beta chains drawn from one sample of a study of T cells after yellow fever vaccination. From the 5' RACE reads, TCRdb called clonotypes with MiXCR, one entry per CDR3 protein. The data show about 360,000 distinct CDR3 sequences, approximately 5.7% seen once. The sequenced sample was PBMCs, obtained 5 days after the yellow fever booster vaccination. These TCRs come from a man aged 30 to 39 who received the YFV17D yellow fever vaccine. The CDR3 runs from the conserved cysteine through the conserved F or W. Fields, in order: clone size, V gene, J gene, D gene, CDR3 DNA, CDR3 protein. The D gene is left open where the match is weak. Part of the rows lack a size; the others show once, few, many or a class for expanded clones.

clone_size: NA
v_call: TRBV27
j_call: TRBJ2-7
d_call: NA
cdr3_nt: TGTGCCAGCAGTTTATCGGGGGGATCCCTCGAGCAGTACTTC
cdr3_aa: CASSLSGGSLEQYF

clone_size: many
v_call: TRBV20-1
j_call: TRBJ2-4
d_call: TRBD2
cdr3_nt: TGCAATCCTAGAGCGGGAAGTGACAAAAACATTCAGTACTTC
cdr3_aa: CNPRAGSDKNIQYF

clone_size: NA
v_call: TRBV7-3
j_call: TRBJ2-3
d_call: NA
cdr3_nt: TGTGCCAGCAGCTTAACGAAGGGGGGGACAGATACGCAGTATTTT
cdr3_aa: CASSLTKGGTDTQYF

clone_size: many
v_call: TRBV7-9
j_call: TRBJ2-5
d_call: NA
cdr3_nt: TGTGCCAGCAGCTTAGCTACGCGGCTAGAACTCGCCCAGTACTTC
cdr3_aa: CASSLATRLELAQYF

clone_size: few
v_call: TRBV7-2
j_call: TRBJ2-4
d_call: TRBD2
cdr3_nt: TGTGCCAGCAGCTTGTTCGGGAGGCCAGCCAAAAACATTCAGTACTTC
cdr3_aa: CASSLFGRPAKNIQYF

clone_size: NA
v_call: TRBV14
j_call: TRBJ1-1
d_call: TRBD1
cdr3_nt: TGTGCCAGCAGGGACAGACAGGGGCGTACTGAAGCTTTCTTT
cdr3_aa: CASRDRQGRTEAFF

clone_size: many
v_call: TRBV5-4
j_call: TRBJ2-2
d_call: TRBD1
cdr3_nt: TGTGCCAGCAGCGGCCGCAGACAGGGGGATGATACCGGGGAGCTGTTTTTT
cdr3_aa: CASSGRRQGDDTGELFF

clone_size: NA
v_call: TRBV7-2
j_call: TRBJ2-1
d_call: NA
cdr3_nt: TGTGCCAGCAGCTTAATGCGGGACCAGAACAATGAGCAGTTCTTC
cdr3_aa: CASSLMRDQNNEQFF

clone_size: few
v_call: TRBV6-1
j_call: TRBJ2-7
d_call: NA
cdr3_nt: TGTGCCAGCAGGGAGGATGGCGTCTACGAGCAGTACTTC
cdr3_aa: CASREDGVYEQYF

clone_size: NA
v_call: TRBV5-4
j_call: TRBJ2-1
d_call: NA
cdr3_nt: TGTGCCAGCAGCCCAGGGGGGGCCACCCCCAATGAGCAGTTCTTC
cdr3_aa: CASSPGGATPNEQFF

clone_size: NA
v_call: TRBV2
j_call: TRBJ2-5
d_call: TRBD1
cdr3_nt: TGTGCCAGCGACAGGGTCCTACAAGAGACCCAGTACTTC
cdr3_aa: CASDRVLQETQYF

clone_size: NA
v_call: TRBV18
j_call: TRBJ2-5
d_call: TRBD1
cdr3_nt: TGTGCCAGCTCACCGTCGGGACAGGGCGTGGAGACCCAGTACTTC
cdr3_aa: CASSPSGQGVETQYF

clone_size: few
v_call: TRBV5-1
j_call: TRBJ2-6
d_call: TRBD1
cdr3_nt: TGCGCCAGCAGCCCGGGGACAGGAGTCTCTGGGGCCAACGTCCTGACTTTC
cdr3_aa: CASSPGTGVSGANVLTF

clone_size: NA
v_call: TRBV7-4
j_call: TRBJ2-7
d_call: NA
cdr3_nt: TGTGCCAGCAGCTTCGGACAGAGGGACTGCGAGCAGTACTTC
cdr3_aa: CASSFGQRDCEQYF

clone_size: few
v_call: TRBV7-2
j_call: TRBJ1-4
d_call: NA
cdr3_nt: TGTGCCAGCAGCTCCGACGGACAGCCCAATGAAAAACTGTTTTTT
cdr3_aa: CASSSDGQPNEKLFF

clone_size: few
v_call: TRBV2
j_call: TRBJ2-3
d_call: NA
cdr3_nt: TGTGCCAGCGGGCCAGTGAGCACAGATACGCAGTATTTT
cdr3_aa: CASGPVSTDTQYF

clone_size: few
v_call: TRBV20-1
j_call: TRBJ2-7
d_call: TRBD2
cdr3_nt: TGCAGTGCTAGATCCGGGACTAGCGTATACGAGCAGTACTTC
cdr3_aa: CSARSGTSVYEQYF

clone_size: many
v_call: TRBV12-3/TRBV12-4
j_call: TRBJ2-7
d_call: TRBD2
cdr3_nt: TGTGCCAGCAGTTCGAGGGACTACTCCTACGAGCAGTACTTC
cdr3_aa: CASSSRDYSYEQYF

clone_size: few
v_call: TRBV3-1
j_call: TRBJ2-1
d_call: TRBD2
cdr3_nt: TGTGCCAGCAGCCAAGATATCCAGCGGGAGGGGAATGAGCAGTTCTTC
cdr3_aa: CASSQDIQREGNEQFF

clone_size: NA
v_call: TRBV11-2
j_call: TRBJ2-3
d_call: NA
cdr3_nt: TGTGCCAGCAGGACAGGAAACACAGATACGCAGTATTTT
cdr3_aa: CASRTGNTDTQYF

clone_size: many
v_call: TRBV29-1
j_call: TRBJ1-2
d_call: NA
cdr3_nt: TGCAGCGTTGAACCAAGAACCTATGGCTACACCTTC
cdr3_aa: CSVEPRTYGYTF

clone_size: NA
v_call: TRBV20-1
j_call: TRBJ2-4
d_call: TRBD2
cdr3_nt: TGCAGTGCCCGGGGGGAGGCCAAAAACATTCAGTACTTC
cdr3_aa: CSARGEAKNIQYF

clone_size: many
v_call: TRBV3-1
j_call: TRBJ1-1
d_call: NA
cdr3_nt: TGTGCCAGCAGCACCACAGAGACTCGTATGAACACTGAAGCTTTCTTT
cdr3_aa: CASSTTETRMNTEAFF

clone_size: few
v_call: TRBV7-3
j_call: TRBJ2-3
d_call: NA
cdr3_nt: TGTGCCAGCAGCTCCCCCCCAGGGCTTCTCACAGATACGCAGTATTTT
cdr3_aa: CASSSPPGLLTDTQYF

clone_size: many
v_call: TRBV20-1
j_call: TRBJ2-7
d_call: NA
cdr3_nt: TGCAGTGCTTTAGCGTCCACCTACGAGCAGTACTTC
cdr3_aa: CSALASTYEQYF

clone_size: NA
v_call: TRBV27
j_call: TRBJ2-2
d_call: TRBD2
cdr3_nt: TGTGCCAGCAGCCAGTTGTGGACGGGAGGGCCCACCGGGGAGCTGTTTTTT
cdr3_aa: CASSQLWTGGPTGELFF

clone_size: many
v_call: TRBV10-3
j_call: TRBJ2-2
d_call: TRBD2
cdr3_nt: TGTGCCACCAGTCCTAGCGGGATGTTGTACACCGGGGAGCTGTTTTTT
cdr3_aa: CATSPSGMLYTGELFF

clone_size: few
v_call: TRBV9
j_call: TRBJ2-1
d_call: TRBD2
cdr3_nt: TGTGCCAGCAGCGTTCCCGGGGGGAATGAGCAGTTCTTC
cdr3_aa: CASSVPGGNEQFF

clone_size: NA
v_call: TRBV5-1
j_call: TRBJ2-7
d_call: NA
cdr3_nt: TGCGCCAGCAGCCTACGACAGGAGAAGGACGAGCAGTACTTC
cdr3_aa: CASSLRQEKDEQYF